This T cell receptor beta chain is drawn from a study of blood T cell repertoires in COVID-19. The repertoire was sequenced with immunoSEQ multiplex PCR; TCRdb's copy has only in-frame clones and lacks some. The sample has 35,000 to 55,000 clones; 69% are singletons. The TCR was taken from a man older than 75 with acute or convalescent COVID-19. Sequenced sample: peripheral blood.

DNA of the CDR3: TGTGCCAGCAGCTTGTGGGGGACAGACTCCTACAATGAGCAGTTCTTC. Protein product: CASSLWGTDSYNEQFF. The chain combines TRBV5-6 with TRBJ2-1; TRBD1 agrees at 7 bases. The trim removed 1 base at V and 0 bases at J, leaving 4 bases unmatched. CDR1 is SGHDT and CDR2 is YYEEEE in the germline V gene. The CDR3 consists of 16 residues.